This T cell receptor (beta chain) is from a study of OX40 agonist ivuxolimab in advanced cancers. As for the study in general: Clinicians treated patients with ivuxolimab, an agonistic anti-OX40 (CD134) antibody. Study-level results: Antigen specificity of clonally expanded peripheral T cells was not established. There were, on average, more expanded clones in CD8+ T cells than in CD4+.

Comments on this clone: Its antigen remains unidentified.

TCRdb keeps only in-frame clones here, not all; method: immunoSEQ multiplex PCR. The sample includes 80,000 to 85,000 clones, around 84% of them seen just once. The ends were cut back, 9 bases at V and 8 bases at J, with 14 bases in the middle. The CDR3 runs to 12 residues. The germline V gene encodes CDR1 SGHVS and CDR2 FQNEAQ. The clonotype was recovered from an adult with an advanced solid tumor such as melanoma, head and neck, liver or kidney cancer. The sequencing here drew on CD4+ or CD8+ T cells sorted from blood, taken in a trial of the OX40 agonist ivuxolimab. The V and J genes are TRBV7-8 and TRBJ1-5; possibly TRBD1 for D (6 bases). The CDR3 DNA follows: TGTGCCAGTAACACAGGGTCCGAGCCCCAGCATTTT. Its translation: CASNTGSEPQHF. Drawing the rest from reference TRBV7-8 and TRBJ1-5, the complete variable domain is GAGVSQSPRYKVAKRGQDVALRCDPISGHVSLFWYQQALGQGPEFLTYFQNEAQLDKSGLPSDRFFAERPEGSVSTLKIQRTQQEDSAVYLCASNTGSEPQHFGDGTRLSIL.